The present TCR beta chain was sequenced within a study of T cells after yellow fever vaccination. Details on this clonotype: As yet, its antigen is unknown.

Study findings and constraints: Subsequent to the booster, the majority of primary-vaccination clones reappeared (96% CD4, more than 70% CD8).

Germline CDR1 is SGHTA and CDR2 is FQGNSA. The CDR3 covers 13 residues. Trimming took 8 bases from V and 6 from J, leaving 14 bases between them. UMIs were added to TCR cDNA along with a universal primer site when it was made by 5'RACE template switching. TCRdb reanalysed the 5' RACE reads using MiXCR and keeps one entry per CDR3 protein. The sample consists of about 350,000 distinct CDR3 sequences, 11% of them appearing once. This chain joins TRBV7-2 and TRBJ2-1, with D perhaps TRBD2 (5 bases). The sample was PBMCs, taken on the day of the first yellow fever vaccination. The clonotype originates from a young man who received the YFV17D yellow fever vaccine. The CDR3: CASCTLAGNEQFF. DNA for the CDR3: TGTGCCAGCTGTACTCTAGCAGGCAATGAGCAGTTCTTC.